A single sample gave rise to the 30 T cell receptor beta chains below, sequenced in a study of CD8+ T cells in alopecia areata. It was cDNA, reverse transcribed from extracted RNA, that served as the sequencing template. Clones were sequenced by immunoSEQ multiplex PCR, and TCRdb holds only the in-frame ones, with some missing. Of approximately 150,000 clones in the sample, roughly 50% are singletons; the top ten hold 6.5% to 7.5%. The sample taken for sequencing was CD4+ T cells sorted from blood. The receptors come from a human donor with alopecia areata.

This clone was recorded once. The chain links TRBV6-6 to TRBJ2-5; maybe TRBD2 (5 bases). This CDR3 region has 15 residues. The germline CDR1 and CDR2 sequences are MNHNY and SVGAGI (reference sequence). V lost 7 bases, J lost 5 bases, and 20 bases lay in between. CDR3 protein: CASTPRRERDETQYF. The CDR3 DNA is TGTGCCAGCACCCCGAGACGGGAAAGGGATGAGACCCAGTACTTC.

This sequence joins TRBV6-5 and TRBJ1-2; no clear D. The V gene lost 5 bases and the J gene lost 8 bases, with 9 bases spanning the gap. The CDR3 runs 11 residues. CDR1 is MNHEY, CDR2 SVGAGI, per germline. The CDR3 sequence: CASSPNWGYTF. The CDR3 nucleotides read TGTGCCAGCAGTCCAAATTGGGGCTACACCTTC.

The V call is TRBV28, the J call TRBJ2-7; 7 positions match TRBD2. J was trimmed by 4 bases and V by 6 bases; bases with no gene match: 9. CDR3 length: 14 residues. From germline, CDR1 is MDHEN and CDR2 SYDVKM. CDR3: CASRTPGGGYEQYF. CDR3 coding DNA: TGTGCCAGCAGAACTCCGGGAGGAGGTTACGAGCAGTACTTC.

The chain is built from TRBV7-3 and TRBJ2-2; D call uncertain. The germline gives CDR1 SGHTA, CDR2 FQGTGA. V lost 0 bases and J lost 4, with 6 bases in between. There are 14 residues in the CDR3. The CDR3 DNA reads as TGTGCCAGCAGCTTAACCCCGGGCACCGGGGAGCTGTTTTTT. Translating gives CASSLTPGTGELFF.

The chain has TRBV28 and TRBJ2-1; D is undetermined. The CDR3 is 12 residues long. The V gene's germline CDR1 is MDHEN and CDR2 SYDVKM. Trimming removed 8 bases from V and 9 bases from J, with 14 bases in between. The CDR3 coding sequence is TGTGCCAGCCTGAAACTCGGGTCTGAGCAGTTCTTC. Translating gives CASLKLGSEQFF.

Comment on this clone: At one end the junction does not follow the germline gene, possibly because of a read error. The gene calls are TRBV7-8 and TRBJ1-5; D ambiguous. In germline, CDR1 is SGHVS, CDR2 FQNEAQ. This CDR3 is 17 amino acids long. The CDR3 DNA reads TGTGCCAGCAGCCTAGCGAAGGATATAGCTCGAAATCAGCCCCAGCATTTT. Encoded protein: CASSLAKDIARNQPQHF.

The chain recombines TRBV23-1 with TRBJ1-1, with D hard to call. TRBV23-1 is reported as an ORF; its role is uncertain. The CDR3 loop spans 18 amino acids. Trimming left V 0 bases short and J 4 bases short, with 21 bases between. In nucleotides, the CDR3 is TGCGCCAGCAGTCAATCTGGTTGTCTCCCGGGGTTGGTCACTGAAGCTTTCTTT. It codes for CASSQSGCLPGLVTEAFF.

V is TRBV6-5 and J is TRBJ1-2; tentative D call: TRBD1 (5 bases). V dropped 6 bases and J dropped 0 bases, with 14 bases sitting between them. Germline V lookup: CDR1 MNHEY, CDR2 SVGAGI. The CDR3 contains 15 residues. Here the CDR3 reads CASRPKGAANYGYTF. The CDR3 coding sequence is TGTGCCAGCAGACCCAAAGGGGCCGCTAACTATGGCTACACCTTC.

This chain links TRBV28 with TRBJ2-1, with 7 bases aligning to TRBD1. This CDR3 spans 15 amino acids. The V gene's germline CDR1 is MDHEN and CDR2 SYDVKM. The J segment lost 5 bases and the V segment lost 7 bases, leaving 11 bases of the junction unmatched. The CDR3 loop is CASTPTTGRNNEQFF. The CDR3 nucleotides are TGTGCCAGCACCCCCACGACAGGGAGAAACAATGAGCAGTTCTTC.

The chain is built from TRBV5-1 and TRBJ2-7, with TRBD2 matching over 9 bases. V lost 0 bases to trimming and J lost 0 bases; unmatched junction nucleotides: 1. This CDR3 has 15 amino acids. Germline assignment: CDR1 SGHRS and CDR2 YFSETQ. The CDR3 sequence is CASSLGSGSSYEQYF. The DNA for the CDR3 is TGCGCCAGCAGCTTGGGTAGCGGGAGCTCCTACGAGCAGTACTTC.

There are a few counts of this clone. The chain couples TRBV29-1 to TRBJ1-5; 7 bases align to TRBD1. The CDR3 is 14 amino acids. V shed 4 bases and J 4 bases; nucleotides not matched to a gene: 7. The germline gives CDR1 SQVTM, CDR2 ANQGSEA. The CDR3 region has the DNA TGCAGCGTTGGATGGGCAGGGGGGAATCAGCCCCAGCATTTT. Protein product: CSVGWAGGNQPQHF.

The chain's CDR3 is CASSQVQGGNEKLFF. DNA of the CDR3: TGTGCCAGCAGCCAAGTTCAGGGCGGGAATGAAAAACTGTTTTTT. This rearrangement joins TRBV4-2 to TRBJ1-4; possibly TRBD1 for D (5 bases). Looked up from germline, CDR1 is LGHNA and CDR2 is YNFKEQ. Trimming pared 1 base from V and 5 bases from J, leaving 11 bases between. The length of the CDR3 is 15 residues.

V is TRBV7-2 and J is TRBJ2-6; no definite D call. Deletions cut 4 bases from V and 0 bases from J, with 4 bases between. CDR1 is SGHTA, CDR2 FQGNSA, per germline. This CDR3 comprises 14 residues. The CDR3, as DNA: TGTGCCAGCAGCTCGTACTCTGGGGCCAACGTCCTGACTTTC. Its protein product is CASSSYSGANVLTF. Looking up the rest from reference TRBV7-2 and TRBJ2-6 gives the full variable domain: GAGVSQSPSNKVTEKGKDVELRCDPISGHTALYWYRQSLGQGLEFLIYFQGNSAPDKSGLPSDRFSAERTGGSVSTLTIQRTQQEDSAVYLCASSSYSGANVLTFGAGSRLTVL.

The rearrangement links TRBV4-1 to TRBJ2-3; 7 bases align to TRBD2. The germline V gene has CDR1 MGHRA and CDR2 YSYEKL. After removal of 4 bases from V and 4 bases from J, the junction contained 8 bases not matched to a gene. The CDR3 loop spans 15 amino acids. Here the CDR3 reads CASSLLTSAADTQYF. The DNA for the CDR3 is TGCGCCAGCAGCCTCCTCACTAGCGCGGCAGATACGCAGTATTTT.

This clone turned up a few times. V usage is TRBV5-8 and J usage is TRBJ2-3; the D is unclear. The CDR3 runs 10 residues. Germline CDR1 SGHTS, CDR2 YDEGEE. The germline V and J ends were trimmed by 2 bases and 9 bases, with 4 bases remaining between them. DNA for the CDR3: TGTGCCAGCAGCTTTCGCACGCAGTATTTT. It encodes CASSFRTQYF.

The chain employs TRBV29-1 and TRBJ2-3; D not certain. The CDR3 has 10 amino acids. V was pared by 8 bases and J by 2 bases, with 5 bases between. Germline assignment: CDR1 SQVTM and CDR2 ANQGSEA. This chain's CDR3 is CSYLTDTQYF. The CDR3 coding sequence is TGCAGCTATCTCACAGATACGCAGTATTTT.

The CDR3 sequence is CASSSKIGGKNIQYF. The CDR3 DNA follows: TGTGCCAGCTCAAGCAAGATTGGAGGAAAAAACATTCAGTACTTC. V is TRBV18 and J is TRBJ2-4, with a possible D match to TRBD2 (5 bases). This CDR3 spans 15 amino acids. CDR1 and CDR2 (germline): KGHSH, LQKENI. The V end lost 5 bases, the J end lost 4 bases, and 15 bases lay between the germline ends.

This chain joins TRBV14 and TRBJ2-2; D might be TRBD2 (6 bases). The V end lost 2 bases, the J end lost 6 bases, and 13 bases lay between the germline ends. Germline CDR1 is SGHDN and CDR2 is FVKESK. The CDR3 runs 15 residues. The CDR3 reads CASSQRLVDPGELFF. CDR3 coding DNA: TGTGCCAGCAGCCAAAGACTAGTAGATCCCGGGGAGCTGTTTTTT.

A few counts support this clone. This chain links TRBV28 with TRBJ2-1, with 7 bases fitting TRBD1. This CDR3 has 14 residues. Germline CDR1 MDHEN, CDR2 SYDVKM. V was pared by 5 bases and J by 8 bases, with 9 bases of the junction left unmatched. The CDR3 is CASSPGGPVDEQFF. CDR3 nucleotides: TGTGCCAGCAGTCCAGGGGGACCGGTTGATGAGCAGTTCTTC. The complete variable domain, with remaining parts taken from reference TRBV28 and TRBJ2-1, reads DVKVTQSSRYLVKRTGEKVFLECVQDMDHENMFWYRQDPGLGLRLIYFSYDVKMKEKGDIPEGYSVSREKKERFSLILESASTNQTSMYLCASSPGGPVDEQFFGPGTRLTVL.

This clone was seen only a few times. V gene TRBV29-1 combines with J gene TRBJ2-5; 8 bases are shared with TRBD1. J lost 5 bases, V lost 6 bases, and 11 bases had no gene match. The CDR3 sequence is 14 residues long. The germline V gene encodes CDR1 SQVTM and CDR2 ANQGSEA. The CDR3 loop reads CSVRPGRGLETQYF. CDR3 bases: TGCAGCGTACGCCCCGGCAGGGGGCTTGAGACCCAGTACTTC.

J is TRBJ1-1 and V is TRBV29-1, with a tentative D call TRBD1 (6 bases). Germline lookup yields CDR1 SQVTM and CDR2 ANQGSEA. The CDR3 spans 12 residues. V gave up 8 bases and J gave up 1 base, with 11 bases separating them. CDR3 region: CSTQQGNTEAFF. The CDR3 DNA follows: TGCAGCACTCAACAGGGGAACACTGAAGCTTTCTTT.

This clone was found a few times. The chain links TRBV19 to TRBJ2-1; TRBD2 matches at 8 bases. This CDR3 spans 16 amino acids. V shed 6 bases, J shed 6 bases, and the junction held 13 bases outside the gene matches. CDR1 and CDR2 (germline): LNHDA, SQIVND (reference sequence). The CDR3 protein is CASRNLAREGGNEQFF. In DNA, the CDR3 is TGTGCCAGTAGGAACCTTGCACGGGAGGGAGGCAATGAGCAGTTCTTC. Drawing the rest from reference TRBV19 and TRBJ2-1, the complete variable domain is DGGITQSPKYLFRKEGQNVTLSCEQNLNHDAMYWYRQDPGQGLRLIYYSQIVNDFQKGDIAEGYSVSREKKESFPLTVTSAQKNPTAFYLCASRNLAREGGNEQFFGPGTRLTVL.

The V gene is TRBV27, the J gene TRBJ2-7, with D perhaps matching TRBD2 (6 bases). Germline CDR1 is MNHEY and CDR2 is SMNVEV (reference sequence). Deletions cut 6 bases from V and 3 bases from J, with 18 bases between. This CDR3 has 15 amino acids. The CDR3 loop is CASRRTREKNYEQYF. As DNA, the CDR3 is TGTGCCAGCAGGAGGACCCGGGAGAAGAACTACGAGCAGTACTTC.

There are a few counts of this clone. The genes are TRBV5-4 and TRBJ1-1; D ambiguous. The CDR3 spans 13 residues. V was trimmed by 4 bases and J by 5 bases, leaving 12 bases between them. In germline, CDR1 is SGHNT, CDR2 YYREEE (reference sequence). The CDR3 sequence: CASSPDLRTEAFF. In nucleotides, the CDR3 is TGTGCCAGCAGCCCAGACCTTAGGACTGAAGCTTTCTTT.

This clone was seen only a few times. This sequence joins TRBV23-1 and TRBJ2-2; the D call may be TRBD1 or TRBD2 (7 bases each). Being an ORF, TRBV23-1 has a function that is uncertain. CDR3 length: 15 amino acids. V lost 11 bases, J lost 7 bases, and 23 bases lay in between. The CDR3 region is CAEEPRQGGSGELFF. The CDR3 nucleotides are TGCGCCGAGGAACCCCGACAGGGAGGGAGCGGGGAGCTGTTTTTT.

This sequence joins TRBV9 and TRBJ2-1; tentatively, D is TRBD1 (6 bases). CDR1 is SGDLS, CDR2 YYNGEE, per germline. This CDR3 spans 15 amino acids. V was cut by 4 bases and J by 3 bases, with 14 bases left in between. CDR3 sequence: CASSPRTAIYNEQFF. CDR3 sequence (DNA): TGTGCCAGCAGCCCGCGGACAGCGATCTACAATGAGCAGTTCTTC.

The chain employs TRBV29-1 and TRBJ2-1, with D perhaps matching TRBD1 (6 bases). The CDR3 consists of 12 residues. Germline loops: CDR1 SQVTM, CDR2 ANQGSEA. The V end was cut by 7 bases, the J end by 4 bases, with 11 bases between. The DNA of the CDR3 is TGCAGCGGCGAGAGGGGGTACAATGAGCAGTTCTTC. Its translation: CSGERGYNEQFF.

The table lists this clone with a count of one. J is TRBJ2-1 and V is TRBV27; TRBD2 agrees at 13 bases. J was trimmed by 9 bases and V by 5 bases; bases with no gene match: 4. Germline-derived CDR1 and CDR2 are MNHEY and SMNVEV (reference sequence). This CDR3 contains 14 residues. The CDR3 region has the DNA TGTGCCAGCAGTCCGGGACTAGCGGGATCTGAGCAGTTCTTC. It is translated as CASSPGLAGSEQFF.

This clone is medium-sized. The gene calls are TRBV6-5 and TRBJ2-7; TRBD1 matches at 7 bases. The CDR3 contains 11 residues. V gave up 6 bases and J gave up 10 bases; unmatched junction bases: 6. Germline-derived CDR1 and CDR2 are MNHEY and SVGAGI. CDR3: CASRSGQVQYF. CDR3 in DNA: TGTGCCAGCAGAAGCGGACAGGTTCAGTACTTC.

The chain combines TRBV7-2 with TRBJ2-3, with D possibly being TRBD2 (6 bases). The CDR3 is 15 residues long. V lost 1 base and J lost 1, with 9 bases in between. The germline CDR1 and CDR2 sequences are SGHTA and FQGNSA. DNA for the CDR3: TGTGCCAGCAGCTTAGTGGAGGGAGGCACAGATACGCAGTATTTT. This sequence encodes CASSLVEGGTDTQYF.